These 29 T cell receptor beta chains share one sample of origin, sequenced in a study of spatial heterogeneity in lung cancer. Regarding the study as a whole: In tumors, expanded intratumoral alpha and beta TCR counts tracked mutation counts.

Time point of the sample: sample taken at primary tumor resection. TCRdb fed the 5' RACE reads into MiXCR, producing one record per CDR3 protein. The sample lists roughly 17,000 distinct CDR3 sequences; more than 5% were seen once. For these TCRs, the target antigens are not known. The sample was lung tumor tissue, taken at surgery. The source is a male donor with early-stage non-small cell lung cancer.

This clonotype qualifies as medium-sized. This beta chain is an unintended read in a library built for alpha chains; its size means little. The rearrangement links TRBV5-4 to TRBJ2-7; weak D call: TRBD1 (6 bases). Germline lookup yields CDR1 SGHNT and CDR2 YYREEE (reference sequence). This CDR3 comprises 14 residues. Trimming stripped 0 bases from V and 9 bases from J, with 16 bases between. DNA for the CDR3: TGTGCCAGCAGCTTGGGAGGGGGAAGGGCCGGGCAGTACTTC. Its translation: CASSLGGGRAGQYF.

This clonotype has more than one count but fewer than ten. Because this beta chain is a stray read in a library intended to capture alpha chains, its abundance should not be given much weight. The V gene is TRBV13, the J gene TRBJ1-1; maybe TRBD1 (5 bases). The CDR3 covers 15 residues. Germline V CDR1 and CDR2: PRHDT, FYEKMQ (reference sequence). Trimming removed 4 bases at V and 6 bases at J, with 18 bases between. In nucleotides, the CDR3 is TGTGCCAGCAGCTCCGCCGGGACGCATGGCCCTGAAGCTTTCTTT. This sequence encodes CASSSAGTHGPEAFF.

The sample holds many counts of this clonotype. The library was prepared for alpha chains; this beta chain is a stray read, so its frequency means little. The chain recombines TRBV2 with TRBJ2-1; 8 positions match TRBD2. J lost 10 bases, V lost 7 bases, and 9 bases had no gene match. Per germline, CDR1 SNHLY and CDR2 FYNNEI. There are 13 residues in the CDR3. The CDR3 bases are TGTGCCAGCACAACTAGCGGATTCCTGGAGCAGTTCTTC. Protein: CASTTSGFLEQFF.

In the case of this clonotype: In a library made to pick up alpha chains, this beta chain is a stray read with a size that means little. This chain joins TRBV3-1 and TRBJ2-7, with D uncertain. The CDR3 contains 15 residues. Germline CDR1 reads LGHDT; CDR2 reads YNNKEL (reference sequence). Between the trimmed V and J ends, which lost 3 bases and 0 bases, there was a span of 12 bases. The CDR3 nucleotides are TGTGCCAGCAGCCAGACGCCTAGGGACTCCTACGAGCAGTACTTC. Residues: CASSQTPRDSYEQYF.

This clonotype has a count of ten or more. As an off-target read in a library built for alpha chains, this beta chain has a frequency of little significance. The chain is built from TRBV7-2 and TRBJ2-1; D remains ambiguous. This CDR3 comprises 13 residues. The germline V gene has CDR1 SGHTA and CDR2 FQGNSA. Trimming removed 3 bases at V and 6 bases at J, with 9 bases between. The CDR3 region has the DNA TGTGCCAGCAGCTTGGTAGGATCCAATGAGCAGTTCTTC. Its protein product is CASSLVGSNEQFF.

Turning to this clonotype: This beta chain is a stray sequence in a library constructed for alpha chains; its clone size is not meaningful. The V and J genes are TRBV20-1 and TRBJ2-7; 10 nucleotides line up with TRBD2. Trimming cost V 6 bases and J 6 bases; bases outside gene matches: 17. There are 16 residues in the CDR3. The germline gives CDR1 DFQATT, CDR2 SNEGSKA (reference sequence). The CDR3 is CSAPKGGREREGEQYF. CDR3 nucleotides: TGCAGTGCCCCAAAAGGGGGGCGCGAGCGGGAGGGCGAGCAGTACTTC.

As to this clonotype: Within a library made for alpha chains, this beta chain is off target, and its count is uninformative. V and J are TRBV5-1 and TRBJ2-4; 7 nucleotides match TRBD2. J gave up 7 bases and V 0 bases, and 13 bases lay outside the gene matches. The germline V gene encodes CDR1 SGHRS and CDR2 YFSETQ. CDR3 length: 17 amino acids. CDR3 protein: CASSLARGNPFGNIQYF. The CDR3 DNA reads TGCGCCAGCAGCTTGGCGCGGGGGAACCCCTTTGGCAACATTCAGTACTTC.

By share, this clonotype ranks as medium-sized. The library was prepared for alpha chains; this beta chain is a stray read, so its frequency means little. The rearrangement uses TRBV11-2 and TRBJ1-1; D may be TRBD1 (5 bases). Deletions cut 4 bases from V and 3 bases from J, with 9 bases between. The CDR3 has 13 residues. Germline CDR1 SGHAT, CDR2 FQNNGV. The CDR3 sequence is CASSSTVDTEAFF. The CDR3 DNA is TGTGCCAGCAGCTCGACAGTGGACACTGAAGCTTTCTTT. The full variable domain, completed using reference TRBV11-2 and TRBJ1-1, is EAGVAQSPRYKIIEKRQSVAFWCNPISGHATLYWYQQILGQGPKLLIQFQNNGVVDDSQLPKDRFSAERLKGVDSTLKIQPAKLEDSAVYLCASSSTVDTEAFFGQGTRLTVV.

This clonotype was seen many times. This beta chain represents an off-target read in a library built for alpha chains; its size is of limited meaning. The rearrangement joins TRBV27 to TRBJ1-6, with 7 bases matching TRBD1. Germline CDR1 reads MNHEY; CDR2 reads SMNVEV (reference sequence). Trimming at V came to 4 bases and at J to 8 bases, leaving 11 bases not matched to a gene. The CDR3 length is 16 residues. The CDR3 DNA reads TGTGCCAGCAGTTCAGGGGGTCTGCTGCGGCATTCACCCCTCCACTTT. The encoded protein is CASSSGGLLRHSPLHF.

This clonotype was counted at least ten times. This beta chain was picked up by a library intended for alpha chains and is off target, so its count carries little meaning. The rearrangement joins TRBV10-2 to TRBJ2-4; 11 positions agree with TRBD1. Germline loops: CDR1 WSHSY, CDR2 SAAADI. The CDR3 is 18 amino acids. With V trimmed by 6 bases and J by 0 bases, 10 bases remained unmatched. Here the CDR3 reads CASSPGTGGRLAKNIQYF. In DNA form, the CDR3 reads TGCGCCAGCAGCCCCGGGACAGGGGGGAGATTAGCCAAAAACATTCAGTACTTC.

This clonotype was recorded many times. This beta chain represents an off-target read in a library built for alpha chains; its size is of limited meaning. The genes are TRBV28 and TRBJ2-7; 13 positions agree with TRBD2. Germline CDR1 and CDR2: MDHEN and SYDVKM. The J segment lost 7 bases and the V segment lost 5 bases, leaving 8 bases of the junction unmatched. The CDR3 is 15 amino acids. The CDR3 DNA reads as TGTGCCAGCAGTGCCGGGACTAGCGGGGCAAGGGAGCAGTACTTC. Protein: CASSAGTSGAREQYF.

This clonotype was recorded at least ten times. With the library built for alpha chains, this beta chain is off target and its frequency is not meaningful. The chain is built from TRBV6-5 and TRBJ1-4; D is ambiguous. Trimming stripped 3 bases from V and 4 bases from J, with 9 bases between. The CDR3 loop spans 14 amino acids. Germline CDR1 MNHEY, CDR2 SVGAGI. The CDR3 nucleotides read TGTGCCAGCAGTTATGACCCGGGTAATGAAAAACTGTTTTTT. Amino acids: CASSYDPGNEKLFF.

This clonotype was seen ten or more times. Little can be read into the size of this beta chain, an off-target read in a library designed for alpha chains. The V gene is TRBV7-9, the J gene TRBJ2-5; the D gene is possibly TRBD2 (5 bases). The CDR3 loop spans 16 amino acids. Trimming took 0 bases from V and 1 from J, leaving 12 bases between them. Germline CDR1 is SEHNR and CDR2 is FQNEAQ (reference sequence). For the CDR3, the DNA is TGTGCCAGCAGCTTAGCGTCGGGGAACATCCAAGAGACCCAGTACTTC. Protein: CASSLASGNIQETQYF.

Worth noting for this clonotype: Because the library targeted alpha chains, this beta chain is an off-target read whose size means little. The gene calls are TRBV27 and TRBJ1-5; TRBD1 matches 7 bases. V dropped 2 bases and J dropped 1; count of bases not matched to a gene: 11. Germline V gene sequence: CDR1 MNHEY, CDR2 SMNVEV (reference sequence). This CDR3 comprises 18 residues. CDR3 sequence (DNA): TGTGCCAGCAGTTTAATGGGAGACAGGGAGGAAAGCAATCAGCCCCAGCATTTT. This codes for CASSLMGDREESNQPQHF.

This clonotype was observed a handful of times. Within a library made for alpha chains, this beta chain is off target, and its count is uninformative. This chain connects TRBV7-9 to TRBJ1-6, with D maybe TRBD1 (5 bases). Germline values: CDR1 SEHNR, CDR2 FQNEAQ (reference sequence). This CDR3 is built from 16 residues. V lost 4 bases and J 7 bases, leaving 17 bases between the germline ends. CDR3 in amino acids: CASSYPGRGANSPLHF. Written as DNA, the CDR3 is TGTGCCAGCAGCTACCCTGGGAGGGGTGCCAATTCACCCCTCCACTTT.

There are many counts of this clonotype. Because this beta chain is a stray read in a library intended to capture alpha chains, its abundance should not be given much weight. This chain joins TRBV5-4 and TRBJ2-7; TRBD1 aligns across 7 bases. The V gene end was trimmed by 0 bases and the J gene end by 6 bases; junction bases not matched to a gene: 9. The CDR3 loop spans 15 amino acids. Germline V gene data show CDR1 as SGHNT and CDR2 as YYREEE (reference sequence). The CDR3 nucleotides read TGTGCCAGCAGCTTGGGAGGGGGCAGGGTCCGCGAGCAGTACTTC. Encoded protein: CASSLGGGRVREQYF.

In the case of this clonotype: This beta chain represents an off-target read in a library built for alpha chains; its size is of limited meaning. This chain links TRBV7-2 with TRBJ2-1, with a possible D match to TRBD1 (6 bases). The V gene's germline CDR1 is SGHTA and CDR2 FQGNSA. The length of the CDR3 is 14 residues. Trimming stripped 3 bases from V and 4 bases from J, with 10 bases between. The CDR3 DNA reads TGTGCCAGCAGCTTTGGACAGAATTACAATGAGCAGTTCTTC. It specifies CASSFGQNYNEQFF.

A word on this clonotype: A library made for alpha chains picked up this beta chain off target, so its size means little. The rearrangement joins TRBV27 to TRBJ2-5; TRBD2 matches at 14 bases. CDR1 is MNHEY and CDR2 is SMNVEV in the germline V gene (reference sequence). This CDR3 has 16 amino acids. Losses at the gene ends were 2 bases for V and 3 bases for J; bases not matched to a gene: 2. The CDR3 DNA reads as TGTGCCAGCAGTTTACGGACTAGCGGGGGGAAAGAGACCCAGTACTTC. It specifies CASSLRTSGGKETQYF.

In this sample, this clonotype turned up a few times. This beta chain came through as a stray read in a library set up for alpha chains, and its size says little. The CDR3 DNA is TGTGCCAGCAGTTTAATAATGGGTACGCAGTATTTT. This translates into CASSLIMGTQYF. V is TRBV12-3 or TRBV12-4 and J is TRBJ2-3; D not resolved. This CDR3 has 12 residues. Trimming stripped 2 bases from V and 8 bases from J, with 8 bases between.

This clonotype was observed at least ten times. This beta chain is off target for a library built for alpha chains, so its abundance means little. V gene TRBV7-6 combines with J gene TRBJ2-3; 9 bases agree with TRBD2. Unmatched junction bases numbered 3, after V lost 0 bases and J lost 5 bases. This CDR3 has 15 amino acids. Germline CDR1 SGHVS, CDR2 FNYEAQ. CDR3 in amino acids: CASSLAGGRGDTQYF. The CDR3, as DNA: TGTGCCAGCAGCTTAGCTGGCGGGAGGGGAGATACGCAGTATTTT.

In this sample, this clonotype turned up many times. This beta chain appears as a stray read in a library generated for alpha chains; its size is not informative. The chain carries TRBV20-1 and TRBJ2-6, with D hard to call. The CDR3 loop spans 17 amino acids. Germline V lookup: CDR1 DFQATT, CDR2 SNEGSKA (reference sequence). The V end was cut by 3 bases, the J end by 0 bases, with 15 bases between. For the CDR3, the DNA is TGCAGTGCTAGGAGGACGAGAGCACGCTCTGGGGCCAACGTCCTGACTTTC. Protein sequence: CSARRTRARSGANVLTF.

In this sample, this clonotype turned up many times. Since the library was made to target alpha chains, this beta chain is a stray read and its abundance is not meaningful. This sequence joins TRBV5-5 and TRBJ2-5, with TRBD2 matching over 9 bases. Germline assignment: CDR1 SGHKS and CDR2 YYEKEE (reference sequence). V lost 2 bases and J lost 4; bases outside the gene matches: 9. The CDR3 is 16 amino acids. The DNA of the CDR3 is TGTGCCAGCAGCTTCAGACGGCTAGCGGGGAGAGAGACCCAGTACTTC. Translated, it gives CASSFRRLAGRETQYF. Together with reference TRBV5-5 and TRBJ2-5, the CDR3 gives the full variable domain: DAGVTQSPTHLIKTRGQQVTLRCSPISGHKSVSWYQQVLGQGPQFIFQYYEKEERGRGNFPDRFSARQFPNYSSELNVNALLLGDSALYLCASSFRRLAGRETQYFGPGTRLLVL.

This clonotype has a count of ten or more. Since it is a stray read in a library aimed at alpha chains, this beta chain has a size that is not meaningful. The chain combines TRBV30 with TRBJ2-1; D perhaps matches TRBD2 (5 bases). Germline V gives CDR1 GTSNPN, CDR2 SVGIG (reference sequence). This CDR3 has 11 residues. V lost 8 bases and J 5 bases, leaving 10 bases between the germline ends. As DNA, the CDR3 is TGTGCCCAGAGCGGAAACAATGAGCAGTTCTTC. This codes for CAQSGNNEQFF.

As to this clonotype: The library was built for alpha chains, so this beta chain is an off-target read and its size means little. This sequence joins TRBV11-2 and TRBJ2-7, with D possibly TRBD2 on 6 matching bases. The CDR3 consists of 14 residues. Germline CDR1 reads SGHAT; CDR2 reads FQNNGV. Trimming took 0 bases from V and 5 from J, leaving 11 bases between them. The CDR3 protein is CASSLDQRVHEQYF. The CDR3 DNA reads TGTGCCAGCAGCTTAGATCAGCGGGTCCACGAGCAGTACTTC.

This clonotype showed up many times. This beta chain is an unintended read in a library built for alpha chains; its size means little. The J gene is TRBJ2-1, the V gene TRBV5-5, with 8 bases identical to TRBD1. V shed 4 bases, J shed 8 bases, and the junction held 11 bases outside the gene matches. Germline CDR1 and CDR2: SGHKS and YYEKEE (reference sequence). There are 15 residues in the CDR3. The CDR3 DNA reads TGTGCCAGCAGCCCGGCTCCGGGACAGGTCTATGAGCAGTTCTTC. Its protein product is CASSPAPGQVYEQFF. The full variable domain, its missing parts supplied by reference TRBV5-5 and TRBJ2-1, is DAGVTQSPTHLIKTRGQQVTLRCSPISGHKSVSWYQQVLGQGPQFIFQYYEKEERGRGNFPDRFSARQFPNYSSELNVNALLLGDSALYLCASSPAPGQVYEQFFGPGTRLTVL.

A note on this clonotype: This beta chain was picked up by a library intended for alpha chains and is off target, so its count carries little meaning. CDR3 region: CSARIWGEETQYF. The CDR3 nucleotides read TGCAGTGCTAGAATTTGGGGAGAAGAGACCCAGTACTTC. V and J are TRBV20-1 and TRBJ2-5; possibly TRBD2 for D (5 bases). The V gene lost 2 bases and the J gene lost 3 bases, with 10 bases spanning the gap. The CDR3 loop spans 13 amino acids. Germline CDR1 and CDR2: DFQATT and SNEGSKA (reference sequence).

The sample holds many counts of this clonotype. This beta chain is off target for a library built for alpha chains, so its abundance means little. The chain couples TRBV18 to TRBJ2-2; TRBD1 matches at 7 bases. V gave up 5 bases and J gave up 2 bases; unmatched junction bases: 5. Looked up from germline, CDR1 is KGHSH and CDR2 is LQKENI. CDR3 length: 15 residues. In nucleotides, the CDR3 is TGTGCCAGCTCATCCCGGACAGGAAACACCGGGGAGCTGTTTTTT. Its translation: CASSSRTGNTGELFF.

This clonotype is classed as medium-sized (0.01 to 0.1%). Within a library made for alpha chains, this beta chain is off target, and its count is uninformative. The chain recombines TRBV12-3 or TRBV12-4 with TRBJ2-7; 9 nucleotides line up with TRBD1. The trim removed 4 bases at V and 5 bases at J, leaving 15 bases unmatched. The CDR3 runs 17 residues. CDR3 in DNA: TGTGCCAGCAGTTCCCTGGGGACAGGGTATACTTCGGACGAGCAGTACTTC. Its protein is CASSSLGTGYTSDEQYF.

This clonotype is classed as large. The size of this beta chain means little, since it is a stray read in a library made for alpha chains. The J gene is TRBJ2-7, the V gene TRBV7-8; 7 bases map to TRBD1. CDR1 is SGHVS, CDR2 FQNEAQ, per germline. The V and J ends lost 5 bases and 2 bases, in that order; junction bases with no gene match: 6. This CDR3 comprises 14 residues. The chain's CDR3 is CASSIPDRTYEQYF. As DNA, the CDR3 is TGTGCCAGCAGCATCCCGGACAGGACCTACGAGCAGTACTTC.